This entry is about one T cell receptor beta chain. V lost 5 bases, J lost 0 bases, and 3 bases stayed unmatched. Germline V CDR1 and CDR2: SGHTA, FQGNSA. The CDR3 is 15 amino acids. The record originates from a study of blood T cell repertoires in COVID-19. Study context: COVID-19 samples from acute and convalescent phases originated in the United States, Italy and Spain. T cells, B-cell-depleted T cells, or PBMCs supplied cDNA or gDNA.

As originally analysed: For nucleated cells, counts were estimated from reference gene primer amplification. Libraries were prepared by immunoSEQ multiplex PCR; TCRdb keeps only in-frame clonotypes and omits some of them. V, J and clone size derive from that table, while D and trimming were established from the DNA sequence. The sample consists of 80,000 or so clones, around 80% of them appearing once. The rearrangement joins TRBV7-2 to TRBJ2-1, with 8 bases lining up with TRBD2. The source is a man at least 80 years old with acute or convalescent COVID-19. The specimen sequenced was peripheral blood. The CDR3 loop is CASSRGLGSYNEQFF. As DNA, the CDR3 is TGTGCCAGCAGCCGGGGACTAGGCTCCTACAATGAGCAGTTCTTC. Supplemented by reference TRBV7-2 and TRBJ2-1, the full variable domain reads GAGVSQSPSNKVTEKGKDVELRCDPISGHTALYWYRQSLGQGLEFLIYFQGNSAPDKSGLPSDRFSAERTGGSVSTLTIQRTQQEDSAVYLCASSRGLGSYNEQFFGPGTRLTVL.